These 30 T cell receptor beta chains originate from one sample sequenced in a study of OX40 agonist ivuxolimab in advanced cancers. Method: immunoSEQ multiplex PCR; TCRdb's copy keeps in-frame clones and lacks some. This table has more than 80,000 clones, roughly nine tenths appearing once. Source: CD4+ or CD8+ T cells sorted from blood, taken in a trial of the OX40 agonist ivuxolimab. The receptors were gathered from an adult with an advanced solid tumor such as melanoma, head and neck, liver or kidney cancer.

The chain recombines TRBV28 with TRBJ2-7, with a weak D call TRBD1 (5 bases). The CDR3 consists of 14 residues. Per the germline V gene, CDR1 is MDHEN and CDR2 is SYDVKM. Trimming shortened V by 4 bases and J by 2 bases, and 12 bases separated the two germline ends. DNA of the CDR3: TGTGCCAGCAGTTCGCCGACAGCCACCTACGAGCAGTACTTC. As protein: CASSSPTATYEQYF.

CDR3 in amino acids: CASSLGGVGQSYEQYF. CDR3 in DNA: TGTGCCAGCAGCTTAGGCGGTGTCGGACAGTCCTACGAGCAGTACTTC. This chain links TRBV11-2 with TRBJ2-5; D possibly corresponds to TRBD1 (6 bases). Judging by the DNA end, TRBJ2-7 fits better; the J call may be wrong. CDR1 and CDR2 from the germline V gene are SGHAT and FQNNGV. The CDR3 runs to 16 residues.

The chain couples TRBV11-2 to TRBJ2-7; D not resolved. V lost 0 bases and J 2 bases, leaving 8 bases between the germline ends. The CDR3 is made up of 14 amino acids. Germline CDR1 SGHAT, CDR2 FQNNGV. The CDR3 region has the DNA TGTGCCAGCAGCTTAGAAGGCAGGACCTACGAGCAGTACTTC. The encoded protein is CASSLEGRTYEQYF.

The chain links TRBV28 to TRBJ2-5; 13 bases are shared with TRBD2. The CDR3 contains 15 residues. V shed 5 bases and J 5 bases; nucleotides not matched to a gene: 5. CDR1 is MDHEN and CDR2 is SYDVKM in the germline V gene. CDR3 sequence: CASSPGLAGSETQYF. CDR3 sequence (DNA): TGTGCCAGCAGTCCGGGACTAGCGGGGTCGGAGACCCAGTACTTC.

The chain couples TRBV11-2 to TRBJ1-1, with a weak D call TRBD1 (6 bases). The CDR3 spans 14 residues. The V gene lost 5 bases and the J gene lost 0 bases, with 10 bases spanning the gap. Germline V gene lookup returns CDR1 SGHAT and CDR2 FQNNGV. This CDR3 is CASSPTGLNTEAFF. The CDR3 DNA follows: TGTGCCAGCAGCCCGACAGGTTTGAACACTGAAGCTTTCTTT. Looking up the rest from reference TRBV11-2 and TRBJ1-1 gives the full variable domain: EAGVAQSPRYKIIEKRQSVAFWCNPISGHATLYWYQQILGQGPKLLIQFQNNGVVDDSQLPKDRFSAERLKGVDSTLKIQPAKLEDSAVYLCASSPTGLNTEAFFGQGTRLTVV.

The chain uses TRBV7-8 and TRBJ1-6, with D uncertain. V was shortened by 2 bases and J by 9 bases, with 17 bases between the two germline ends. Germline V gene sequence: CDR1 SGHVS, CDR2 FQNEAQ. The CDR3 extends over 16 amino acids. This CDR3 reads CASSLSRPREVSPLHF. CDR3 coding DNA: TGTGCCAGCAGCTTATCAAGACCCCGGGAGGTTTCACCCCTCCACTTT.

This chain uses TRBV9 with TRBJ2-2; perhaps TRBD1 as D (6 bases). This CDR3 is 16 amino acids long. Trimming cost V 0 bases and J 8 bases, with 17 bases left between them. The germline CDR1 and CDR2 sequences are SGDLS and YYNGEE. As DNA, the CDR3 is TGTGCCAGCAGCGTAGTCCTGGGGGCCAACGGTGGGGAGCTGTTTTTT. This gives the protein CASSVVLGANGGELFF.

The rearrangement uses TRBV11-2 and TRBJ2-7; no reliable D call. This CDR3 contains 12 residues. V lost 8 bases and J lost 2, with 10 bases in between. Germline CDR1 and CDR2: SGHAT and FQNNGV. The CDR3: CASRTYPYEQYF. CDR3 in DNA: TGTGCCAGCCGGACGTACCCCTACGAGCAGTACTTC.

The chain couples TRBV30 to TRBJ2-1; tentatively, D is TRBD1 (6 bases). Per the germline V gene, CDR1 is GTSNPN and CDR2 is SVGIG (reference sequence). This CDR3 is 12 amino acids long. The V gene lost 4 bases and the J gene lost 3 bases, with 7 bases spanning the gap. The CDR3 loop is CAWIRGYNEQFF. The CDR3 DNA sequence: TGTGCCTGGATCAGGGGCTACAATGAGCAGTTCTTC. The full variable domain, completed using reference TRBV30 and TRBJ2-1, is SQTIHQWPATLVQPVGSPLSLECTVEGTSNPNLYWYRQAAGRGLQLLFYSVGIGQISSEVPQNLSASRPQDRQFILSSKKLLLSDSGFYLCAWIRGYNEQFFGPGTRLTVL.

The V gene is TRBV7-9, the J gene TRBJ2-5; 8 bases are shared with TRBD2. CDR3 length: 14 residues. V was pared by 5 bases and J by 4 bases, with 6 bases of the junction left unmatched. CDR1 is SEHNR, CDR2 FQNEAQ, per germline (reference sequence). CDR3 sequence: CASSARGGRETQYF. The CDR3 coding sequence is TGTGCCAGCAGCGCCCGGGGGGGCAGAGAGACCCAGTACTTC.

This rearrangement joins TRBV30 to TRBJ1-4; 7 bases align to TRBD1. The CDR3 is made up of 13 amino acids. Germline V gives CDR1 GTSNPN, CDR2 SVGIG (reference sequence). The V gene end was trimmed by 2 bases and the J gene end by 8 bases; junction bases not matched to a gene: 5. Written as DNA, the CDR3 is TGTGCCTGGAGTCGAGGGGGCGGCGAAAAACTGTTTTTT. This codes for CAWSRGGGEKLFF.

J is TRBJ1-2 and V is TRBV30, with a possible D match to TRBD1 (6 bases). Per the germline V gene, CDR1 is GTSNPN and CDR2 is SVGIG (reference sequence). This CDR3 has 16 residues. V was clipped by 0 bases and J by 5 bases, with 19 bases between them. CDR3 nucleotide sequence: TGTGCCTGGAGTGTGTATGAGACAGGAAGAAAGTATGGCTACACCTTC. The encoded protein is CAWSVYETGRKYGYTF.

V is TRBV19 and J is TRBJ2-7; either TRBD1 or TRBD2 may supply D (6 bases each). The CDR3 spans 14 residues. The V and J ends lost 3 bases and 0 bases respectively, with 9 bases between them. Germline V gene sequence: CDR1 LNHDA, CDR2 SQIVND (reference sequence). CDR3 DNA: TGTGCCAGTAGTATCGGAGGGGGCTCCTACGAGCAGTACTTC. This translates into CASSIGGGSYEQYF.

The chain joins TRBV7-9 to TRBJ1-4; D is undetermined. The germline V gene encodes CDR1 SEHNR and CDR2 FQNEAQ (reference sequence). Trimming stripped 5 bases from V and 1 base from J, with 5 bases between. CDR3 length: 13 amino acids. The CDR3 DNA reads TGTGCCAGCAGCACAAGAACTAATGAAAAACTGTTTTTT. It codes for CASSTRTNEKLFF.

The V call is TRBV28, the J call TRBJ2-5; D is unclear. CDR1 and CDR2 (germline): MDHEN, SYDVKM. The CDR3 covers 14 residues. Trimming took off 2 bases at V and 9 bases at J, with 16 bases between the two ends. The CDR3 DNA reads TGTGCCAGCAGTTTAAGTTGGTCCTCCCAATCCCAGTACTTC. Translation: CASSLSWSSQSQYF.

CDR3 nucleotide sequence: TGTGCCAGCAGTGAGTCGGGGAACAAGGATCAGCCCCAGCATTTT. Protein sequence: CASSESGNKDQPQHF. The J gene is TRBJ1-5, the V gene TRBV6-1; D call uncertain. Germline values: CDR1 MNHNS, CDR2 SASEGT. V lost 3 bases to trimming and J lost 5 bases, with 14 bases between them. The CDR3 sequence is 15 residues long.

This sequence joins TRBV7-2 and TRBJ1-3, with a tentative D call TRBD1 (5 bases). Germline V lookup: CDR1 SGHTA, CDR2 FQGNSA. The CDR3 extends over 15 amino acids. Trimming took off 5 bases at V and 0 bases at J, with 11 bases between the two ends. CDR3: CASSPRGDSGNTIYF. Here the CDR3 DNA reads TGTGCCAGCAGCCCTCGGGGGGACTCTGGAAACACCATATATTTT.

The chain recombines TRBV4-2 with TRBJ1-2, with 8 nucleotides matching TRBD1. Trimming removed 3 bases from V and 3 bases from J; junction bases left unmatched: 3. This CDR3 has 14 residues. Germline CDR1 reads LGHNA; CDR2 reads YNFKEQ. This chain's CDR3 is CASSHPGQDYGYTF. The CDR3 DNA reads as TGTGCCAGCAGCCACCCGGGACAGGACTATGGCTACACCTTC.

The rearrangement joins TRBV7-9 to TRBJ2-7; D is possibly TRBD1 or TRBD2 (5 bases each). Deletions cut 5 bases from V and 3 bases from J, with 8 bases between. The CDR3 has 12 amino acids. The germline CDR1 and CDR2 sequences are SEHNR and FQNEAQ (reference sequence). CDR3 in amino acids: CASSRDVYEQYF. The CDR3 nucleotides are TGTGCCAGCAGCCGGGACGTCTACGAGCAGTACTTC.

The chain uses TRBV19 and TRBJ1-2; D remains ambiguous. The CDR3 has 15 amino acids. V was clipped by 6 bases and J by 5 bases, with 19 bases between them. Germline-derived CDR1 and CDR2 are LNHDA and SQIVND (reference sequence). The CDR3: CASSFKTDVGYGYTF. The CDR3 DNA reads TGTGCCAGTAGCTTCAAGACGGACGTTGGGTATGGCTACACCTTC.

V usage is TRBV28 and J usage is TRBJ1-6; maybe TRBD1 (5 bases). Germline V lookup: CDR1 MDHEN, CDR2 SYDVKM. This CDR3 has 12 residues. Trimming left V 10 bases short and J 11 bases short, with 15 bases between. DNA of the CDR3: TGTGCCACGTTTTTCGGGGGGACACCCCTCCACTTT. Encoded protein: CATFFGGTPLHF.

The chain joins TRBV4-2 to TRBJ2-1; 9 bases are shared with TRBD2. The trim removed 0 bases at V and 7 bases at J, leaving 4 bases unmatched. From germline, CDR1 is LGHNA and CDR2 YNFKEQ. The length of the CDR3 is 15 residues. The CDR3 sequence: CASSQERGGSNEQFF. The DNA for the CDR3 is TGTGCCAGCAGCCAAGAGCGGGGGGGGAGTAATGAGCAGTTCTTC.

The chain combines TRBV9 with TRBJ1-1; no clear D gene. Germline V gene data show CDR1 as SGDLS and CDR2 as YYNGEE. V lost 6 bases and J 1 base, leaving 10 bases between the germline ends. The CDR3 is 13 amino acids. CDR3 amino acids: CASMGGGNTEAFF. The CDR3 bases are TGTGCCAGCATGGGAGGAGGGAACACTGAAGCTTTCTTT.

A note on this clone: At the DNA level, this CDR3 is encoded by other sequences in the same sample as well. The rearrangement uses TRBV18 and TRBJ2-3; D is unclear. The CDR3 spans 13 residues. CDR1 and CDR2 (germline): KGHSH, LQKENI. V was clipped by 0 bases and J by 3 bases, with 4 bases between them. The CDR3: CASSPPGTDTQYF. CDR3 DNA sequence: TGTGCCAGCTCACCACCGGGGACAGATACGCAGTATTTT. The variable domain in full, with the rest retrieved from reference TRBV18 and TRBJ2-3, is NAGVMQNPRHLVRRRGQEARLRCSPMKGHSHVYWYRQLPEEGLKFMVYLQKENIIDESGMPKERFSAEFPKEGPSILRIQQVVRGDSAAYFCASSPPGTDTQYFGPGTRLTVL.

The CDR3 bases are TGCGCCAGCAGTTTAGGGGGCGGCAACTATGGCTACACCTTC. It yields the protein CASSLGGGNYGYTF. The chain combines TRBV5-1 with TRBJ1-2; 7 nucleotides match TRBD1. The trim removed 5 bases at V and 2 bases at J, leaving 6 bases unmatched. This CDR3 comprises 14 residues. CDR1 is SGHRS, CDR2 YFSETQ, per germline. The variable domain in full, completed from reference TRBV5-1 and TRBJ1-2, reads KAGVTQTPRYLIKTRGQQVTLSCSPISGHRSVSWYQQTPGQGLQFLFEYFSETQRNKGNFPGRFSGRQFSNSRSEMNVSTLELGDSALYLCASSLGGGNYGYTFGSGTRLTVV.

This chain connects TRBV19 to TRBJ1-1; weak D call: TRBD1 (5 bases). V lost 11 bases to trimming and J lost 0 bases, with 19 bases between them. The CDR3 consists of 15 residues. From germline, CDR1 is LNHDA and CDR2 SQIVND (reference sequence). The CDR3 here is CASSPGKGMNTEAFF. CDR3 DNA: TGTGCCTCCTCCCCAGGGAAAGGGATGAACACTGAAGCTTTCTTT.

The chain is built from TRBV19 and TRBJ2-5, with D perhaps matching TRBD2 (6 bases). The J call may be faulty, since TRBJ2-7 better matches the DNA end. The germline gives CDR1 LNHDA, CDR2 SQIVND (reference sequence). The CDR3 sequence is 15 residues long. CDR3 sequence: CASSSTTGGSYEQYF. For the CDR3, the DNA is TGTGCCAGTAGTTCCACAACCGGGGGCTCCTACGAGCAGTACTTC.

The CDR3 loop is CASSLGGLAAATQYF. CDR3 bases: TGTGCCAGCAGCTTAGGTGGCCTAGCGGCGGCGACCCAGTACTTC. The chain uses TRBV7-9 and TRBJ2-5; 7 bases align to TRBD2. J lost 7 bases, V lost 1 base, and 9 bases had no gene match. CDR1 and CDR2 from the germline V gene are SEHNR and FQNEAQ (reference sequence). The CDR3 is 15 amino acids.

The chain has TRBV28 and TRBJ1-5; D perhaps matches TRBD1 (5 bases). The CDR3 extends over 16 amino acids. Between the trimmed V and J ends, which lost 4 bases and 0 bases, there was a span of 13 bases. Germline CDR1 is MDHEN and CDR2 is SYDVKM. The CDR3 DNA follows: TGTGCCAGCAGTTCCCGGACACTTTATAGCAATCAGCCCCAGCATTTT. Translating gives CASSSRTLYSNQPQHF.

The chain recombines TRBV6-5 with TRBJ1-6, with D possibly being TRBD1 (5 bases). The CDR3 contains 15 residues. CDR1 is MNHEY and CDR2 is SVGAGI in the germline V gene. With 0 bases removed from V and 9 bases from J, the gap between germline ends came to 12 bases. The CDR3 bases are TGTGCCAGCAGTTACTCGGCCAGCGGGGGTTCACCCCTCCACTTT. Translation: CASSYSASGGSPLHF.